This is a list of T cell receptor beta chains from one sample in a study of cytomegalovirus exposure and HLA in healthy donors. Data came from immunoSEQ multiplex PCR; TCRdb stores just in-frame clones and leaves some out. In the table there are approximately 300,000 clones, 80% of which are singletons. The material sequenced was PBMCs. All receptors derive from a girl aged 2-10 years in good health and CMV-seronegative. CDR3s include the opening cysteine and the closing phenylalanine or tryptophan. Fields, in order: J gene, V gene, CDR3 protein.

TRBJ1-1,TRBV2,CASRAGGCEAFF
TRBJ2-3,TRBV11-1,CASSLADLAGGTDTQYF
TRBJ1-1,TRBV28,CASSPQGAWNTEAFF
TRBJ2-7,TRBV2,CASSTLLGVSSGYEQYF
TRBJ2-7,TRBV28,CASSFSSGSYEQYF
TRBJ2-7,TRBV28,CASQYRFGVWTGEWQYF
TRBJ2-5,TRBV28,CASSRTSGRLWKETQYF
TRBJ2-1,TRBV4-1,CASSLSYGRASYNEQFF
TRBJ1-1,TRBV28,CASSSQGDTEAFF
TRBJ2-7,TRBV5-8,CASSSPGQWYEQYF
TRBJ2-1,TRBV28,CASSFCLVASYNEQFF
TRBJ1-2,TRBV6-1,CASSEAGGYGYTF
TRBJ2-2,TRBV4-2,CASSQVLAGGLNTGELFF
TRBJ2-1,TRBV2,CASGRAGTYNEQFF
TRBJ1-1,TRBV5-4,CASSSKQGQNTEAFF
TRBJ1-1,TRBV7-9,CASSLGGVIEAFF
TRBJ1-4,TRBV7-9,CASSWSNYEKLFF
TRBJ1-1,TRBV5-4,CASRYTGGEAFF
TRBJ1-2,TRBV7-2,CASSPETGGVYGYTF
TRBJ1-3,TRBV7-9,CASSLDEGNTIYF
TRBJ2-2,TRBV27,CASSFTRDTGELFF
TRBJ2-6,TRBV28,CASSSPPGSGANVLTF
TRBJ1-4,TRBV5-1,CASSPTGVNEKLFF
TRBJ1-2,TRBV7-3,CASSLPGSDGYTF
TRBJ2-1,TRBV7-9,CASSVPGLAANEQFF
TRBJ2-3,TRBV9,CASSVGGADTDTQYF
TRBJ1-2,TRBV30,CAWKALRGGYTF
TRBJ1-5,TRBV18,CASSPDSYSNQPQHF
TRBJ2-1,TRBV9,CASSVEGLAGVMFF
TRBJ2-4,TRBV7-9,CASSIYWGELAKNIQYF
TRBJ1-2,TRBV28,CASSLSGRNYGYTF
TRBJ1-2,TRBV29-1,CSARGSGNGYTF
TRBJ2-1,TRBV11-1,CASSEDHEQFF
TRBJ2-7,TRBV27,CASSFRGGGAYEQYF
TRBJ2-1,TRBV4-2,CASRNPGGAYNEQFF
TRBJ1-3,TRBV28,CASSPPGGLYGNTIYF
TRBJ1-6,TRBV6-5,CASSLGQGNSPLHF
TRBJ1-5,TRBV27,CASSPGGVSNQPQHF
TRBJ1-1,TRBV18,CASSQTGLDTEAFF
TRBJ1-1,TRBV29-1,CSVISNTEAFF
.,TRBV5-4,CASSSPGLYEQYF
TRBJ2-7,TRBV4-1,CASSQVVAAVYEQYF
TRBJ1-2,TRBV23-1,CASSQSRLVANYGYTF
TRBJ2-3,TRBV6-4,CASSDMGQRTDTQYF
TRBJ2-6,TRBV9,CASSGRQGSGANVLTF
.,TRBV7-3,CASSLAGGPGEQYF
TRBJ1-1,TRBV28,CASSLPRGRGSAFF
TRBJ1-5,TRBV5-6,CASSLGGLHQPQHF
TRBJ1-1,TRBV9,CASSETGTMNTEAFF
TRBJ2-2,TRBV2,CASYQQRNTGELFF